The 2 T cell receptor beta chains presented below share a single source sample, sequenced in a study of blood T cells in healthy people across ages. The authors ran a second PCR of roughly 7 to 11 cycles using a sample-barcoded 5' primer and a J-beta primer mix. Each CDR3 protein gets one entry after TCRdb re-called the 5' RACE reads with MiXCR. This sample has fewer than 800,000 distinct CDR3 sequences, with 20% to 25% found just once. The material sequenced was blood. These receptors originate from an older man in good health.

The V call is TRBV9, the J call TRBJ2-6; D is uncertain. The V gene's germline CDR1 is SGDLS and CDR2 YYNGEE. The CDR3 consists of 16 residues. The ends were cut back, 0 bases at V and 2 bases at J, with 9 bases in the middle. As DNA, the CDR3 is TGTGCCAGCAGCGTAGGCCGATGGGCTGGGGCCAACGTCCTGACTTTC. This codes for CASSVGRWAGANVLTF.

There are many counts of this clonotype. The chain uses TRBV6-1 and TRBJ1-4, with 7 positions matching TRBD1. Germline CDR1 MNHNS, CDR2 SASEGT. This CDR3 is 16 amino acids long. V was clipped by 2 bases and J by 4 bases; unmatched bases: 7. DNA of the CDR3: TGTGCCAGCAGTGAACGAGGGGGCTGGGGTAATGAAAAACTGTTTTTT. Translating gives CASSERGGWGNEKLFF.